The next 10 T cell receptor beta chains were all read from a single sample in a study of blood T cell repertoires in COVID-19. Some clones are missing from TCRdb's copy, which holds only in-frame ones; the method was immunoSEQ multiplex PCR. The sample lists more than 250,000 clones; around 86% were seen once. The sequenced material came from peripheral blood. The receptor source for this set is a woman aged 50 to 60 with acute or convalescent COVID-19.

This clone appeared a single time. The V call is TRBV9, the J call TRBJ1-1; 8 nucleotides match TRBD1. The ends lost 5 bases at V and 5 bases at J; junction bases unmatched: 5. The CDR3 totals 13 residues. Germline V lookup: CDR1 SGDLS, CDR2 YYNGEE. CDR3 amino acids: CASSPTGGTEAFF. For the CDR3, the DNA is TGTGCCAGCAGTCCAACAGGGGGTACTGAAGCTTTCTTT. Together with reference TRBV9 and TRBJ1-1, the CDR3 gives the full variable domain: DSGVTQTPKHLITATGQRVTLRCSPRSGDLSVYWYQQSLDQGLQFLIQYYNGEERAKGNILERFSAQQFPDLHSELNLSSLELGDSALYFCASSPTGGTEAFFGQGTRLTVV.

V is TRBV5-1 and J is TRBJ1-1; D is unclear. CDR3 length equals 17 residues. Trimming took off 4 bases at V and 1 base at J, with 20 bases between the two ends. Germline V CDR1 and CDR2: SGHRS, YFSETQ. The CDR3 DNA reads as TGCGCCAGCAGCCCGGGGTCCGGTCTTACAAGGAACACTGAAGCTTTCTTT. The encoded protein is CASSPGSGLTRNTEAFF.

This clone was counted only a few times. The chain uses TRBV4-2 and TRBJ2-7, with a tentative D call TRBD2 (6 bases). V was shortened by 0 bases and J by 2 bases, with 11 bases between the two germline ends. Germline lookup yields CDR1 LGHNA and CDR2 YNFKEQ. The CDR3 consists of 15 residues. The CDR3, as DNA: TGTGCCAGCAGCCAAGAGTCCCGGGGGACCTACGAGCAGTACTTC. Translation: CASSQESRGTYEQYF.

The V and J genes are TRBV28 and TRBJ1-2; 10 nucleotides agree with TRBD1. V shed 5 bases, J shed 4 bases, and the junction held 7 bases outside the gene matches. This CDR3 region has 15 residues. The germline V gene encodes CDR1 MDHEN and CDR2 SYDVKM. CDR3: CASSPVDRGTYGYTF. The CDR3 region has the DNA TGTGCCAGCAGTCCGGTGGACAGGGGGACCTATGGCTACACCTTC.

This sequence joins TRBV24-1 and TRBJ1-2, with D possibly being TRBD1 (5 bases). Germline V gene sequence: CDR1 KGHDR, CDR2 SFDVKD. The germline V and J ends were trimmed by 2 bases and 7 bases, with 13 bases remaining between them. The CDR3 totals 14 residues. This CDR3 reads CATSDSPGWTGYTF. The CDR3 bases are TGTGCCACCAGTGATTCCCCAGGGTGGACTGGCTACACCTTC.

The chain recombines TRBV27 with TRBJ2-5, with TRBD2 identical over 9 bases. CDR1 and CDR2 from the germline V gene are MNHEY and SMNVEV (reference sequence). The CDR3 sequence is 17 residues long. J gave up 4 bases and V 2 bases, and 11 bases lay outside the gene matches. The DNA for the CDR3 is TGTGCCAGCAGTTTAAAATCAGCTAGCGGGATTCGAGAGACCCAGTACTTC. This gives the protein CASSLKSASGIRETQYF.

The genes are TRBV6-6 and TRBJ1-4; possibly TRBD1 for D (5 bases). The ends were cut back, 0 bases at V and 10 bases at J, with 15 bases in the middle. The germline V gene encodes CDR1 MNHNY and CDR2 SVGAGI (reference sequence). CDR3 length: 15 amino acids. CDR3 amino acids: CASSYSIQGFGKLFF. CDR3 sequence (DNA): TGTGCCAGCAGTTACTCGATCCAGGGATTCGGAAAACTGTTTTTT.

The chain has TRBV5-1 and TRBJ1-1; D is perhaps TRBD1 (6 bases). Germline CDR1 SGHRS, CDR2 YFSETQ. The V end lost 4 bases, the J end lost 11 bases, and 21 bases lay between the germline ends. The CDR3 runs 14 residues. The chain's CDR3 is CASSPVVGGLGAFF. Here the CDR3 DNA reads TGCGCCAGCAGCCCCGTTGTGGGGGGGCTGGGCGCTTTCTTT.

The rearrangement joins TRBV28 to TRBJ2-3; D is unresolved. The CDR3 has 10 amino acids. The V gene lost 6 bases and the J gene lost 5 bases, with 3 bases spanning the gap. CDR1 is MDHEN, CDR2 SYDVKM, per germline. CDR3: CASRRDTQYF. In DNA, the CDR3 is TGTGCCAGCAGGAGAGATACGCAGTATTTT.

V and J are TRBV19 and TRBJ1-1; weak D call: TRBD1 (6 bases). CDR3 length: 12 amino acids. Trimming took 8 bases from V and 4 from J, leaving 11 bases between them. From germline, CDR1 is LNHDA and CDR2 SQIVND (reference sequence). CDR3 protein: CASPGQTTEAFF. The CDR3 region has the DNA TGTGCCAGTCCAGGACAGACCACTGAAGCTTTCTTT.